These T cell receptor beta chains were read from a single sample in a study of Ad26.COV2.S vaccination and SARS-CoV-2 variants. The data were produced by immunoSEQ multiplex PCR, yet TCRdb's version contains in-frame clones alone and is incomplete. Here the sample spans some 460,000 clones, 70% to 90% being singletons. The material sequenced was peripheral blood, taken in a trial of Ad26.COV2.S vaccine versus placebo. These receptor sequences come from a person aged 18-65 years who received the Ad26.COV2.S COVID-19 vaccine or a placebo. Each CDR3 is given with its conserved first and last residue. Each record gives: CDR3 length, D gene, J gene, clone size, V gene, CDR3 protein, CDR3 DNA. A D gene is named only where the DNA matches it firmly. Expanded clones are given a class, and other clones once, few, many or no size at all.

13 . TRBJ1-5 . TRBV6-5 CASSYSPSQPQHF TGTGCCAGCAGTTACTCCCCTAGTCAGCCCCAGCATTTT
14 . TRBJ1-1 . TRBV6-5 CASTKTIPNTEAFF TGTGCCAGCACCAAGACAATCCCGAACACTGAAGCTTTCTTT
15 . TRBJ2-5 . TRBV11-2 CASNPSGQVEETQYF TGTGCCAGCAACCCATCAGGGCAAGTTGAGGAGACCCAGTACTTC
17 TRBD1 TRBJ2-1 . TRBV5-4 CASSLKKSAGGYSEQFF TGTGCCAGCAGCTTGAAGAAGTCGGCAGGGGGATACAGTGAGCAGTTCTTC
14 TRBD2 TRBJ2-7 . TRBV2 CASRPGLAAYEQYF TGTGCCAGCAGACCGGGACTAGCGGCTTACGAGCAGTACTTC
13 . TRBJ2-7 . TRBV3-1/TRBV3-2 CASSQDSGVEQYF TGTGCCAGCAGCCAAGATTCGGGAGTCGAGCAGTACTTC
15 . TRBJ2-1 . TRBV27 CASSEARGSYNEQFF TGTGCCAGCAGTGAGGCGCGGGGCTCCTACAATGAGCAGTTCTTC
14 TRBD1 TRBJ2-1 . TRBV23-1 CASSRPDRVSEQFF TGCGCCAGCAGTCGACCGGACAGGGTTTCTGAGCAGTTCTTC
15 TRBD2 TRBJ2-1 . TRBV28 CASSPSGRHWNEQFF TGTGCCAGCAGTCCGAGCGGGAGACATTGGAATGAGCAGTTCTTC
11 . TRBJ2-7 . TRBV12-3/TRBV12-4 CASSGNYEQYF TGTGCCAGCAGCGGGAACTACGAGCAGTACTTC
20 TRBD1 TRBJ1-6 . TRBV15 CATSRDLPSQVKGANSPLHF TGTGCCACCAGCAGAGATCTCCCCTCCCAAGTTAAGGGGGCGAATTCACCCCTCCACTTT
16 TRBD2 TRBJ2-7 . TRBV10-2 CASTESLAGGSYEQYF TGCGCCAGCACCGAGTCTTTAGCGGGAGGCTCCTACGAGCAGTACTTC
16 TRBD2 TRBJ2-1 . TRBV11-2 CASSPIAGGPWDEQFF TGTGCCAGCAGCCCCATAGCGGGAGGGCCTTGGGATGAGCAGTTCTTC
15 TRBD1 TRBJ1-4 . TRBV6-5 CATRTGSSTNEKLFF TGTGCCACCAGGACAGGGTCTTCGACTAATGAAAAACTGTTTTTT
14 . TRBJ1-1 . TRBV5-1 CASSEGHRDTEAFF TGCGCCAGCAGCGAGGGGCACCGTGACACTGAAGCTTTCTTT
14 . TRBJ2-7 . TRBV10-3 CAISESIWGYEQYF TGTGCCATCAGTGAGTCGATTTGGGGCTACGAGCAGTACTTC
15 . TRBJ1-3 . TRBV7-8 CASSWDLGSGNTIYF TGTGCCAGCAGCTGGGACCTGGGCTCTGGAAACACCATATATTTT
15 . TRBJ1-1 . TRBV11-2 CASSLSPDLNTEAFF TGTGCCAGCAGCTTAAGTCCCGACTTGAACACTGAAGCTTTCTTT
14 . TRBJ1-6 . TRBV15 CATRRGEGNSPLHF TGTGCCACCAGGCGGGGCGAGGGTAATTCACCCCTCCACTTT
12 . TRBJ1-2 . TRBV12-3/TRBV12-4 CASTQGRIGYTF TGTGCCAGCACCCAAGGCAGGATCGGCTACACCTTC
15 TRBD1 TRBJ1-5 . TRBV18 CASSEQGAVSQPQHF TGTGCCAGCTCAGAACAGGGGGCAGTTAGTCAGCCCCAGCATTTT
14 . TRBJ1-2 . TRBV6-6 CASSYPDTRYGYTF TGTGCCAGCAGTTACCCGGACACTCGCTATGGCTACACCTTC
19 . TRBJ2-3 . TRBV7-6 CASSLRGTGSPRDTDTQYF TGTGCCAGCAGCTTACGGGGGACGGGGAGTCCCCGAGACACAGATACGCAGTATTTT
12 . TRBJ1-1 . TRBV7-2 CASQGVGTEAFF TGTGCCAGCCAAGGCGTCGGCACTGAAGCTTTCTTT
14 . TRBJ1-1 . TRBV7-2 CASSLGPQNTEAFF TGTGCCAGCAGCTTAGGACCCCAGAACACTGAAGCTTTCTTT
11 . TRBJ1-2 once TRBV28 CASSVNYGYTF TGTGCCAGCAGTGTCAACTATGGCTACACCTTC
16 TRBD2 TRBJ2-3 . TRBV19 CASSMALAGFIDTQYF TGTGCCAGTAGTATGGCTCTAGCGGGATTCATAGATACGCAGTATTTT
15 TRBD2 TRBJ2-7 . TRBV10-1 CASSEKSGGSYEQYF TGCGCCAGCAGTGAGAAATCGGGAGGGTCCTACGAGCAGTACTTC
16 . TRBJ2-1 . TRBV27 CASSSSDRPPSNEQFF TGTGCCAGCAGTTCGTCAGACAGGCCCCCCTCCAATGAGCAGTTCTTC
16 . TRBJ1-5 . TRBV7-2 CASSREFREVGQPQHF TGTGCCAGCAGCCGGGAGTTTAGGGAGGTAGGCCAGCCCCAGCATTTT
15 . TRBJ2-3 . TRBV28 CASSLIPGAPDTQYF TGTGCCAGCAGTTTAATTCCGGGAGCCCCAGATACGCAGTATTTT
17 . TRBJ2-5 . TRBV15 CATSRDGGTSIQETQYF TGTGCCACCAGCAGAGATGGGGGGACAAGCATACAAGAGACCCAGTACTTC
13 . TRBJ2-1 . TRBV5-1 CASSLAPINEQFF TGCGCCAGCAGCTTGGCGCCAATAAATGAGCAGTTCTTC
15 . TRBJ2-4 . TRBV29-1 CSVFWRSDLGNIQYF TGCAGCGTTTTCTGGAGAAGTGATCTCGGAAACATTCAGTACTTC
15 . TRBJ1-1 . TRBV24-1 CATSRGEGGKTEAFF TGTGCCACCAGTCGGGGCGAGGGAGGGAAGACTGAAGCTTTCTTT
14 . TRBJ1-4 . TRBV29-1 CSVASWQGDEKLFF TGCAGCGTTGCCTCGTGGCAGGGTGATGAAAAACTGTTTTTT
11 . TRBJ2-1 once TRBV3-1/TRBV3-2 CASSLGTEQFF TGTGCCAGCAGCCTTGGGACTGAGCAGTTCTTC
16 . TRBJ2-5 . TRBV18 CASSPRQAGTQETQYF TGTGCCAGCTCACCACGACAAGCGGGGACACAAGAGACCCAGTACTTC
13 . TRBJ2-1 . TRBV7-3 CASSPGFYNEQFF TGTGCCAGCAGCCCCGGATTCTACAATGAGCAGTTCTTC
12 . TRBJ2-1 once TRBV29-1 CSVELVGGEQFF TGCAGCGTTGAATTAGTAGGGGGTGAGCAGTTCTTC
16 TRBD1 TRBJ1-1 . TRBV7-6 CASSPRTGGRNTEAFF TGTGCCAGCAGCCCTAGGACAGGTGGTAGGAACACTGAAGCTTTCTTT
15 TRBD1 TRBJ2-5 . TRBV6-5 CASSLTGTAKETQYF TGTGCCAGCAGTCTCACCGGGACAGCTAAAGAGACCCAGTACTTC
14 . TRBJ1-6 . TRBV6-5 CASSYDSYNSPLHF TGTGCCAGCAGTTACGACAGCTATAATTCACCCCTCCACTTT
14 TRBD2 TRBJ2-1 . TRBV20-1 CSASSSGGYNEQFF TGCAGTGCTAGTTCCAGCGGGGGATACAATGAGCAGTTCTTC
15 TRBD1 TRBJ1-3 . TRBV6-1 CASSEDRGSGNTIYF TGTGCCAGCAGTGAAGACAGGGGCTCTGGAAACACCATATATTTT
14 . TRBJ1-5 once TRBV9 CASSVGNSNQPQHF TGTGCCAGCAGCGTGGGGAATAGCAATCAGCCCCAGCATTTT
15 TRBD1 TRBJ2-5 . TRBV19 CASSTRQGAVGTQYF TGTGCCAGTAGTACTAGACAGGGGGCGGTCGGGACCCAGTACTTC
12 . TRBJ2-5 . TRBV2 CASRSNGETQYF TGTGCCAGCAGATCGAACGGGGAGACCCAGTACTTC
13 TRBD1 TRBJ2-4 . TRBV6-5 CASIGQGRNIQYF TGTGCCAGCATTGGACAGGGCCGCAACATTCAGTACTTC
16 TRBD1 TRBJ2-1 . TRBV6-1 CASSEAPGGMHNEQFF TGTGCCAGCAGTGAAGCCCCAGGGGGCATGCACAATGAGCAGTTCTTC
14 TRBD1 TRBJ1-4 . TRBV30 CAWSPQGANEKLFF TGTGCCTGGAGTCCGCAGGGGGCGAATGAAAAACTGTTTTTT
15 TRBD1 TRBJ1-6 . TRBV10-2 CASSEGDSLNSPLHF TGCGCCAGCAGTGAAGGGGACAGTTTGAATTCACCCCTCCACTTT
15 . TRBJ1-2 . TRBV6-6 CASSHPAGADYGYTF TGTGCCAGCAGCCATCCAGCAGGGGCGGACTATGGCTACACCTTC
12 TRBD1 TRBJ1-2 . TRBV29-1 CSVLTGVAGYTF TGCAGCGTCCTGACAGGGGTTGCTGGCTACACCTTC
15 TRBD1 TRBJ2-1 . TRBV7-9 CASSQPDRGYNEQFF TGTGCCAGCAGCCAACCGGACAGGGGGTACAATGAGCAGTTCTTC
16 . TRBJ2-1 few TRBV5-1 CASSLPGPITYNEQFF TGCGCCAGCAGCTTGCCTGGACCGATTACCTACAATGAGCAGTTCTTC
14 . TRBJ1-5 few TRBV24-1 CATSDLSGNQPQHF TGTGCCACCAGTGATTTATCGGGGAATCAGCCCCAGCATTTT
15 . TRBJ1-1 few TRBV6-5 CASSYSSGLNTEAFF TGTGCCAGCAGTTACTCTAGCGGGTTGAACACTGAAGCTTTCTTT
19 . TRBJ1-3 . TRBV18 CASSPGLAGGRSSGNTIYF TGTGCCAGCTCACCAGGGCTCGCTGGGGGAAGGAGCTCTGGAAACACCATATATTTT
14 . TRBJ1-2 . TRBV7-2 CASSLVAGGYGYTF TGTGCCAGCAGCTTAGTAGCCGGGGGGTATGGCTACACCTTC